These T cell receptor beta chains were read from a single sample in a study of shared clonotypes between healthy human individuals. Sequencing was performed with immunoSEQ multiplex PCR; in TCRdb, only in-frame clones are kept and a portion is missing. Among about 870,000 clones listed, around 92% were seen once. Sequencing was done on a sample of naive CD8+ T cells sorted from blood. These TCRs come from a man younger than 40 in good health. The CDR3 runs from the conserved cysteine through the conserved F or W. The order of the fields is D gene, CDR3 length, V gene, J gene, clone size, CDR3 DNA, CDR3 protein. D genes are given only for firm matches. A row's size may be missing; if present it is once, few, many or a size class.

d_gene: .
len: 13
v_gene: TRBV4-1
j_gene: TRBJ1-1
abundance: .
CDR3nt: TGCGCCAGCAGCCCCGAAATGAACACTGAAGCTTTCTTT
CDR3aa: CASSPEMNTEAFF

d_gene: .
len: 15
v_gene: TRBV27
j_gene: TRBJ1-5
abundance: .
CDR3nt: TGTGCCAGCAGTTTTCTAGGGAACCGCAATCAGCCCCAGCATTTT
CDR3aa: CASSFLGNRNQPQHF

d_gene: TRBD2
len: 18
v_gene: TRBV4-3
j_gene: TRBJ2-7
abundance: .
CDR3nt: TGCGCCAGCAGCCAAGATGCCCCAACTAGCGGGAGTTCCTACGAGCAGTACTTC
CDR3aa: CASSQDAPTSGSSYEQYF

d_gene: .
len: 15
v_gene: TRBV12-1
j_gene: TRBJ2-7
abundance: few
CDR3nt: TGTGCCAGCAGCCAGAGGGCGGGATGGTCTAACGAGCAGTACTTC
CDR3aa: CASSQRAGWSNEQYF

d_gene: .
len: 14
v_gene: TRBV19
j_gene: TRBJ2-5
abundance: .
CDR3nt: TGTGCCAGGGACCCCAAACGGGGACGAGAGACCCAGTACTTC
CDR3aa: CARDPKRGRETQYF

d_gene: TRBD2
len: 15
v_gene: TRBV7-2
j_gene: TRBJ2-3
abundance: .
CDR3nt: TGTGCCAGCAGCCCGTTCCCTAGCGGTCGAGATACGCAGTATTTT
CDR3aa: CASSPFPSGRDTQYF

d_gene: TRBD1
len: 15
v_gene: TRBV6-5
j_gene: TRBJ2-7
abundance: .
CDR3nt: TGTGCCAGCAGTACACCGGGACAGGGGGCCTACGAGCAGTACTTC
CDR3aa: CASSTPGQGAYEQYF

d_gene: TRBD2
len: 17
v_gene: TRBV7-2
j_gene: TRBJ2-2
abundance: .
CDR3nt: TGTGCCAGCAGCCCCCCCGGGCGGGGGACGAACACCGGGGAGCTGTTTTTT
CDR3aa: CASSPPGRGTNTGELFF

d_gene: .
len: 16
v_gene: TRBV2
j_gene: TRBJ2-1
abundance: .
CDR3nt: TGTGCCAGCAGCTCACGACTTAGGGGAACAAACAATGAGCAGTTCTTC
CDR3aa: CASSSRLRGTNNEQFF

d_gene: .
len: 14
v_gene: TRBV19
j_gene: TRBJ2-7
abundance: .
CDR3nt: TGTGCCAGTAGTCTCCGGCTAGCAGGCTACGAGCAGTACTTC
CDR3aa: CASSLRLAGYEQYF

d_gene: .
len: 14
v_gene: TRBV27
j_gene: TRBJ2-5
abundance: once
CDR3nt: TGTGCCAGCAGTCATATAGGAAACCAAGAGACCCAGTACTTC
CDR3aa: CASSHIGNQETQYF

d_gene: TRBD2
len: 13
v_gene: TRBV27
j_gene: TRBJ2-7
abundance: .
CDR3nt: TGTGCCAGCAGTTTCGGGGGGAGCCGCGAGCAGTACTTC
CDR3aa: CASSFGGSREQYF

d_gene: TRBD1
len: 15
v_gene: TRBV6-6
j_gene: TRBJ2-7
abundance: .
CDR3nt: TGTGCCAGCAGTTACGGGACAGGACATTCCAACGAGCAGTACTTC
CDR3aa: CASSYGTGHSNEQYF

d_gene: .
len: 11
v_gene: TRBV2
j_gene: TRBJ1-2
abundance: once
CDR3nt: TGTGCCAGCAGTGATCAATACACCTACACCTTC
CDR3aa: CASSDQYTYTF

d_gene: .
len: 18
v_gene: TRBV5-1
j_gene: TRBJ1-5
abundance: .
CDR3nt: TGCGCCAGCATGGGGTCCCCCACTCCTATTAATAGCAATCAGCCCCAGCATTTT
CDR3aa: CASMGSPTPINSNQPQHF

d_gene: .
len: 13
v_gene: TRBV18
j_gene: TRBJ2-1
abundance: .
CDR3nt: TGTGCCAGTTGGGACAAAGACTACAATGAGCAGTTCTTC
CDR3aa: CASWDKDYNEQFF

d_gene: .
len: 13
v_gene: TRBV28
j_gene: TRBJ2-2
abundance: .
CDR3nt: TGTGCCAGCAGTCCAACAGGCACCGGGGAGCTGTTTTTT
CDR3aa: CASSPTGTGELFF

d_gene: TRBD1
len: 14
v_gene: TRBV6-6
j_gene: TRBJ1-4
abundance: .
CDR3nt: TGTGCCAGCAGTTCACAGGGGCCGAGTGAAAAACTGTTTTTT
CDR3aa: CASSSQGPSEKLFF

d_gene: TRBD2
len: 15
v_gene: TRBV7-2
j_gene: TRBJ2-7
abundance: .
CDR3nt: TGTGCCAGCAGCCAGCTAGCGGGAGGGCTTTACGAGCAGTACTTC
CDR3aa: CASSQLAGGLYEQYF

d_gene: .
len: 15
v_gene: TRBV7-8
j_gene: TRBJ2-7
abundance: .
CDR3nt: TGTGCCAGCAGCCTGACTAAGAACTACCGTTTCGAGCAGTACTTC
CDR3aa: CASSLTKNYRFEQYF

d_gene: .
len: 15
v_gene: TRBV6-1
j_gene: TRBJ2-7
abundance: .
CDR3nt: TGTGCCAGCAACGGGATTGCAGGGAGCTCCTACGAGCAGTACTTC
CDR3aa: CASNGIAGSSYEQYF

d_gene: .
len: 16
v_gene: TRBV6-5
j_gene: TRBJ2-7
abundance: .
CDR3nt: TGTGCCAGCAGTTACTCGAGTGGAGTAGGGGATTACGAGCAGTACTTC
CDR3aa: CASSYSSGVGDYEQYF

d_gene: .
len: 11
v_gene: TRBV2
j_gene: TRBJ1-1
abundance: .
CDR3nt: TGTGCCAGCAAGGGATCCACTGAAGCTTTCTTT
CDR3aa: CASKGSTEAFF

d_gene: .
len: 16
v_gene: TRBV6-5
j_gene: TRBJ2-7
abundance: .
CDR3nt: TGTGCCAGCAGTTACTCGGCCCCGGGACTTCGGGCGGGGCAGTACTTC
CDR3aa: CASSYSAPGLRAGQYF

d_gene: .
len: 11
v_gene: TRBV7-5
j_gene: TRBJ2-7
abundance: .
CDR3nt: TGTGCCAGCAGCCACTCTTACGAGCAGTACTTC
CDR3aa: CASSHSYEQYF

d_gene: .
len: 14
v_gene: TRBV7-9
j_gene: TRBJ2-1
abundance: .
CDR3nt: TGTGCCAGCAGCTCTCCTCCGGACATGAATGAGCAGTTCTTC
CDR3aa: CASSSPPDMNEQFF

d_gene: TRBD2
len: 18
v_gene: TRBV9
j_gene: TRBJ2-6
abundance: .
CDR3nt: TGTGCCAGCAGCTCCCCGACAGCGGGAGGGTCTGGGGCCAACGTCCTGACTTTC
CDR3aa: CASSSPTAGGSGANVLTF

d_gene: TRBD1
len: 18
v_gene: TRBV4-3
j_gene: TRBJ2-7
abundance: .
CDR3nt: TGCGCCAGCAGCCAAGTTGAAGGGGGCGCGTCCGGAGGCTACGAGCAGTACTTC
CDR3aa: CASSQVEGGASGGYEQYF

d_gene: .
len: 13
v_gene: TRBV19
j_gene: TRBJ1-3
abundance: .
CDR3nt: TGTGCCAGTAGTATGGGAGAAGGAAACACCATATATTTT
CDR3aa: CASSMGEGNTIYF

d_gene: .
len: 16
v_gene: TRBV21-1
j_gene: TRBJ2-7
abundance: .
CDR3nt: TGTGCCAGCAGCCCACCCTTCGGGACAGGAAGGTACGAGCAGTACTTC
CDR3aa: CASSPPFGTGRYEQYF

d_gene: TRBD2
len: 16
v_gene: TRBV7-8
j_gene: TRBJ2-1
abundance: .
CDR3nt: TGTGCCAGCAGCTTAGCGCTCCTAGCGGAGAACAATGAGCAGTTCTTC
CDR3aa: CASSLALLAENNEQFF

d_gene: TRBD2
len: 16
v_gene: TRBV5-1
j_gene: TRBJ2-5
abundance: .
CDR3nt: TGCGCCAGCAGCCTCGCAACTAGCGGGACCTTAGAGACCCAGTACTTC
CDR3aa: CASSLATSGTLETQYF

d_gene: .
len: 14
v_gene: TRBV19
j_gene: TRBJ2-7
abundance: .
CDR3nt: TGTGCCAGTAGTGCTGGACCGAACCCCTACGAGCAGTACTTC
CDR3aa: CASSAGPNPYEQYF

d_gene: TRBD2
len: 15
v_gene: TRBV27
j_gene: TRBJ2-7
abundance: .
CDR3nt: TGTGCCAGCAGTCCCCGGGGCGGGAGGGCCCACGAGCAGTACTTC
CDR3aa: CASSPRGGRAHEQYF

d_gene: .
len: 13
v_gene: TRBV27
j_gene: TRBJ2-1
abundance: .
CDR3nt: TGTGCCAGCAGTTGGGGGTCCCGCAATGAGCAGTTCTTC
CDR3aa: CASSWGSRNEQFF

d_gene: .
len: 14
v_gene: TRBV5-4
j_gene: TRBJ1-1
abundance: .
CDR3nt: TGTGCCAGCAGCTTGATTGAATTGACCACTGAAGCTTTCTTT
CDR3aa: CASSLIELTTEAFF

d_gene: .
len: 19
v_gene: TRBV4-1
j_gene: TRBJ2-7
abundance: .
CDR3nt: TGCGCCAGCAGCCAAGAAGGTGGATATCCCGGGACAACGAAATACGAGCAGTACTTC
CDR3aa: CASSQEGGYPGTTKYEQYF